This T cell receptor (beta chain) was sequenced in a study of CD8+ T cells in alopecia areata. Across the whole study: Treated patients were given 5 to 10 mg oral tofacitinib twice daily. The duration of tofacitinib was 6 to 18 months, with 6 months off drug afterward. General study results and limits: Lesional scalp, notably in alopecia totalis/universalis, had clonality above that of normal scalp.

Extraction of RNA preceded its reverse transcription into cDNA, which served as the sequencing template. Data came from immunoSEQ multiplex PCR; TCRdb stores just in-frame clones and leaves some out. Of about 180,000 clones detected, more than 60% appear once; the ten largest clones hold 1.5% to 2%. Trimming left V 3 bases short and J 0 bases short, with 9 bases between. The CDR3 has 14 residues. CDR1 SQVTM and CDR2 ANQGSEA come from the germline V gene. On this clone: Its antigen is still unknown.

The chain is built from TRBV29-1 and TRBJ2-1; no definite D call. Specimen: CD4+ T cells sorted from blood, collected at week 0. The receptor comes from a human donor with alopecia areata. The CDR3 is CSVEVQSSYNEQFF. The CDR3 coding sequence is TGCAGCGTTGAGGTGCAGAGCTCCTACAATGAGCAGTTCTTC.